Below, 23 T cell receptor beta chains from the same sample are listed, as sequenced in a study of OX40 agonist ivuxolimab in advanced cancers. TCRdb's copy holds only in-frame clones and misses some; the assay was immunoSEQ multiplex PCR. The sample has 66,000 or so clones, 85% seen once. Specimen: CD4+ or CD8+ T cells sorted from blood, collected in a trial of the OX40 agonist ivuxolimab. The receptors come from an adult with an advanced solid tumor such as melanoma, head and neck, liver or kidney cancer.

This chain links TRBV11-2 with TRBJ2-7, with D perhaps matching TRBD2 (7 bases). The CDR3 runs 17 residues. Germline-derived CDR1 and CDR2 are SGHAT and FQNNGV. V was clipped by 5 bases and J by 1 base, with 21 bases between them. Here the CDR3 reads CASSPGVGGANSYEQYF. Written as DNA, the CDR3 is TGTGCCAGCAGCCCAGGTGTTGGGGGGGCTAATTCCTACGAGCAGTACTTC.

V usage is TRBV29-1 and J usage is TRBJ2-5, with 9 bases fitting TRBD1. Germline V CDR1 and CDR2: SQVTM, ANQGSEA. After removal of 7 bases from V and 5 bases from J, the junction contained 5 bases not matched to a gene. The CDR3 spans 12 residues. Here the CDR3 DNA reads TGCAGCGGCACAGGGGGCTTGGAGACCCAGTACTTC. Translation gives CSGTGGLETQYF.

The V and J genes are TRBV29-1 and TRBJ1-3; D ambiguous. Germline assignment: CDR1 SQVTM and CDR2 ANQGSEA. V was clipped by 3 bases and J by 0 bases, with 3 bases between them. The CDR3 length is 12 residues. The CDR3 nucleotides read TGCAGCGTTGAGTTCTCTGGAAACACCATATATTTT. This translates into CSVEFSGNTIYF.

In nucleotides, the CDR3 is TGTGCCAGCAGCCAGCATAGGGACAGGCGGAATTCACCCCTCCACTTT. Its protein product is CASSQHRDRRNSPLHF. The rearrangement links TRBV14 to TRBJ1-6; 8 bases are shared with TRBD1. CDR3 length equals 16 residues. V gave up 3 bases and J gave up 7 bases; unmatched junction bases: 8. CDR1 and CDR2 from the germline V gene are SGHDN and FVKESK.

The chain carries TRBV2 and TRBJ1-1, with D hard to call. Germline V gives CDR1 SNHLY, CDR2 FYNNEI. The CDR3 is 11 residues long. V was trimmed by 5 bases and J by 10 bases, leaving 11 bases between them. The CDR3 spells CASSTSSRAFF. CDR3 coding DNA: TGTGCCAGCAGTACCTCTTCGAGAGCTTTCTTT.

The rearrangement links TRBV30 to TRBJ2-3, with D perhaps TRBD1 (6 bases). The V end was cut by 3 bases, the J end by 2 bases, with 18 bases between. CDR3 size: 16 residues. The germline CDR1 and CDR2 sequences are GTSNPN and SVGIG (reference sequence). The CDR3 nucleotides are TGTGCCTGGAGACGAGGACAGACTTTCCCCACAGATACGCAGTATTTT. Protein sequence: CAWRRGQTFPTDTQYF. The full variable domain, with the rest looked up from reference TRBV30 and TRBJ2-3, is SQTIHQWPATLVQPVGSPLSLECTVEGTSNPNLYWYRQAAGRGLQLLFYSVGIGQISSEVPQNLSASRPQDRQFILSSKKLLLSDSGFYLCAWRRGQTFPTDTQYFGPGTRLTVL.

The chain has TRBV6-4 and TRBJ2-6; unclear D gene. V was pared by 4 bases and J by 0 bases, with 7 bases between. The CDR3 has 15 amino acids. Germline CDR1 and CDR2: MRHNA and SNTAGT. DNA for the CDR3: TGTGCCAGCAGTGTTGAAGTCTCTGGGGCCAACGTCCTGACTTTC. This sequence encodes CASSVEVSGANVLTF.

CDR3 loop: CSAEVHEQYF. The CDR3 nucleotides are TGCAGTGCAGAAGTTCACGAGCAGTACTTC. This rearrangement joins TRBV20-1 to TRBJ2-7; D remains unclear. This CDR3 region has 10 residues. Trimming took 6 bases from V and 5 from J, leaving 8 bases between them. Germline lookup yields CDR1 DFQATT and CDR2 SNEGSKA (reference sequence).

The V gene is TRBV30, the J gene TRBJ1-5, with TRBD1 identical over 8 bases. Losses at the gene ends were 8 bases for V and 3 bases for J; bases not matched to a gene: 9. The CDR3 is made up of 14 amino acids. CDR1 is GTSNPN, CDR2 SVGIG, per germline (reference sequence). For the CDR3, the DNA is TGTGCCGCAACTCCGGGACAGGACAATCAGCCCCAGCATTTT. Its protein is CAATPGQDNQPQHF.

The gene calls are TRBV25-1 and TRBJ2-2; the D gene is possibly TRBD2 (5 bases). This CDR3 spans 12 amino acids. V lost 7 bases and J 7 bases, leaving 10 bases between the germline ends. Per the germline V gene, CDR1 is MGHDK and CDR2 is SYGVNS. CDR3 nucleotide sequence: TGTGCCAGCAATTTCGGGGTCGGGGAGCTGTTTTTT. As protein: CASNFGVGELFF.

This clone was seen a few times. In DNA form, the CDR3 reads TGTGCCAGCAGCTTGGGATTTGGCTCCTACGAGCAGTACTTC. Translating gives CASSLGFGSYEQYF. The chain employs TRBV7-9 and TRBJ2-7, with unresolved D. This CDR3 spans 14 amino acids. The V gene lost 3 bases and the J gene lost 0 bases, with 9 bases spanning the gap. Germline V gene lookup returns CDR1 SEHNR and CDR2 FQNEAQ (reference sequence).

J is TRBJ2-2 and V is TRBV2, with D possibly TRBD2 on 5 matching bases. The CDR3 runs to 17 residues. Looked up from germline, CDR1 is SNHLY and CDR2 is FYNNEI. With 7 bases removed from V and 6 bases from J, the gap between germline ends came to 24 bases. The chain's CDR3 is CASTTGKGRSNPGELFF. Here the CDR3 DNA reads TGTGCCAGCACCACGGGGAAAGGCCGGAGCAATCCCGGGGAGCTGTTTTTT. The variable domain in full, completed from reference TRBV2 and TRBJ2-2, reads EPEVTQTPSHQVTQMGQEVILRCVPISNHLYFYWYRQILGQKVEFLVSFYNNEISEKSEIFDDQFSVERPDGSNFTLKIRSTKLEDSAMYFCASTTGKGRSNPGELFFGEGSRLTVL.

The count of this clone is one. The rearrangement joins TRBV10-2 to TRBJ2-4, with 10 bases identical to TRBD2. Trimming took 3 bases from V and 16 from J; bases not matched to a gene: 9. Per the germline V gene, CDR1 is WSHSY and CDR2 is SAAADI. The CDR3 spans 13 residues. CDR3 residues: CASSDGTSDFFYF. The CDR3 DNA follows: TGCGCCAGCAGTGACGGGACTAGCGATTTTTTCTACTTC.

The rearrangement links TRBV29-1 to TRBJ2-5; tentative D call: TRBD2 (5 bases). Germline V lookup: CDR1 SQVTM, CDR2 ANQGSEA. The CDR3 has 12 residues. V lost 5 bases and J 2 bases, leaving 9 bases between the germline ends. CDR3 DNA: TGCAGCGTTACGGGAACGCAAGAGACCCAGTACTTC. Its translation: CSVTGTQETQYF.

Worth noting for this clone: The sample holds other DNA sequences that translate to the same CDR3. This chain connects TRBV27 to TRBJ2-5, with TRBD2 identical over 12 bases. This CDR3 is 13 amino acids long. Trimming took 9 bases from V and 10 from J; bases not matched to a gene: 9. Germline V lookup: CDR1 MNHEY, CDR2 SMNVEV (reference sequence). CDR3 nucleotides: TGTGCCAGTCGGACTAGCGGGGTTTCTTACCAGTACTTC. Protein: CASRTSGVSYQYF.

The chain joins TRBV28 to TRBJ1-3; D is unresolved. The CDR3 consists of 14 residues. Germline V gene lookup returns CDR1 MDHEN and CDR2 SYDVKM. V was cut by 6 bases and J by 4 bases, with 13 bases left in between. In DNA, the CDR3 is TGTGCCAGCAGCCCTGGTGGAGCCGGAAACACCATATATTTT. Translating gives CASSPGGAGNTIYF.

The chain has TRBV28 and TRBJ1-2; D possibly corresponds to TRBD1 (6 bases). V lost 2 bases, J lost 10 bases, and 17 bases lay in between. The CDR3 contains 14 residues. From germline, CDR1 is MDHEN and CDR2 SYDVKM. CDR3 loop: CASSLGGQGPSYTF. CDR3 sequence (DNA): TGTGCCAGCAGTTTAGGGGGGCAGGGACCCTCCTACACCTTC.

For the CDR3, the DNA is TGTGCCAGCAGGGCGACTAGCGGGGGGGCCTTTGGGGCCAACGTCCTGACTTTC. It is translated as CASRATSGGAFGANVLTF. This sequence joins TRBV4-2 and TRBJ2-6, with 14 bases fitting TRBD2. Germline values: CDR1 LGHNA, CDR2 YNFKEQ. The V and J ends lost 6 bases and 3 bases, in that order; junction bases with no gene match: 7. CDR3 size: 18 residues.

The CDR3 reads CAADQRPGRRTILAKNIQYF. In DNA, the CDR3 is TGTGCCGCGGACCAGCGTCCGGGACGCAGGACCATTCTAGCCAAAAACATTCAGTACTTC. The V gene is TRBV2, the J gene TRBJ2-4; D is perhaps TRBD1 or TRBD2 (5 bases each). V lost 11 bases to trimming and J lost 0 bases, with 32 bases between them. CDR3 size: 20 residues. Germline V CDR1 and CDR2: SNHLY, FYNNEI.

This chain links TRBV19 with TRBJ2-7; D is perhaps TRBD1 (6 bases). The length of the CDR3 is 14 residues. The germline V gene has CDR1 LNHDA and CDR2 SQIVND (reference sequence). Trimming removed 10 bases at V and 5 bases at J, with 21 bases between. CDR3 sequence (DNA): TGTGCCACCAGTAGCCCCCAGGGGACGAACGAGCAGTACTTC. Translating it yields CATSSPQGTNEQYF.

This clone was counted a few times. J is TRBJ1-1 and V is TRBV30; D gene uncertain. The germline V and J ends were trimmed by 1 base and 1 base, with 7 bases remaining between them. The CDR3 runs to 13 residues. CDR1 is GTSNPN, CDR2 SVGIG, per germline (reference sequence). In nucleotides, the CDR3 is TGTGCCTGGAGTGCAAAGACGAACACTGAAGCTTTCTTT. Translating gives CAWSAKTNTEAFF.

The chain uses TRBV7-2 and TRBJ1-2; maybe TRBD1 (6 bases). V dropped 2 bases and J dropped 7 bases, with 14 bases sitting between them. Germline CDR1 SGHTA, CDR2 FQGNSA. The CDR3 has 14 residues. In DNA, the CDR3 is TGTGCCAGCAGCTTATCGGGCAGGGGAGTTGGCTACACCTTC. It specifies CASSLSGRGVGYTF.

This chain uses TRBV5-4 with TRBJ1-6, with a possible D match to TRBD1 (5 bases). Germline lookup yields CDR1 SGHNT and CDR2 YYREEE (reference sequence). V was cut by 0 bases and J by 8 bases, with 15 bases left in between. The CDR3 spans 16 residues. The CDR3 sequence is CASSLVSGASYSPLHF. The CDR3 DNA reads as TGTGCCAGCAGCTTGGTCTCCGGGGCCTCCTATTCACCCCTCCACTTT.